This is a list of T cell receptor beta chains from one sample in a study of molecular identifiers for immune sequencing clone quantification. TCRdb re-called the PCR reads through MiXCR, storing one row per CDR3 protein. This table holds 70,000 to 90,000 distinct CDR3 sequences, roughly 21% found once. Sequenced input: naive CD8+ T cells from blood, with Jurkat cell RNA spiked in. The receptor source for this set is a human donor in good health. Some libraries in this study had Jurkat cell RNA spiked in. Both conserved end residues are trimmed from each CDR3.

j_call: TRBJ2-5
v_call: TRBV6-2/TRBV6-3
cdr3_aa: ATQGGRVTQY

j_call: TRBJ2-7
v_call: TRBV19
cdr3_aa: ASSPESSYEQY

j_call: TRBJ2-7
v_call: TRBV5-1
cdr3_aa: ASSLGGPEKY

j_call: TRBJ2-3
v_call: TRBV2
cdr3_aa: ASSSTPTGSSTDTQY

j_call: TRBJ1-6
v_call: TRBV6-5
cdr3_aa: ASRSSYNSPLH

j_call: TRBJ2-4
v_call: TRBV29-1
cdr3_aa: SVWDRENIQY

j_call: TRBJ2-3
v_call: TRBV5-6
cdr3_aa: ASSLGLAGITDTQY

j_call: TRBJ2-6
v_call: TRBV27
cdr3_aa: ASSLLGTGANILT

j_call: TRBJ2-3
v_call: TRBV6-2/TRBV6-3
cdr3_aa: ASSYLNPFEDTQY

j_call: TRBJ1-5
v_call: TRBV20-1
cdr3_aa: SARDLPGNQPQH

j_call: TRBJ2-1
v_call: TRBV19
cdr3_aa: ASSQLAGYNEQF

j_call: TRBJ1-1
v_call: TRBV4-1
cdr3_aa: ASSQDRAGARDTEAF

j_call: TRBJ2-7
v_call: TRBV27
cdr3_aa: ACMGLYEQY

j_call: TRBJ2-7
v_call: TRBV10-1
cdr3_aa: ASSESPSYEQY

j_call: TRBJ1-1
v_call: TRBV7-9
cdr3_aa: ASSRQGAGTEAL

j_call: TRBJ2-1
v_call: TRBV7-6
cdr3_aa: ASSSGTYGNEQF

j_call: TRBJ2-1
v_call: TRBV20-1
cdr3_aa: SARDTHNEQF

j_call: TRBJ2-5
v_call: TRBV28
cdr3_aa: ASSFPDVLETQY